A selection of T cell receptor beta chains follows, all from one sample in a study of response to subunit inactivated influenza vaccine. MiXCR, run by TCRdb on the RT-PCR reads, gives a single entry per CDR3 protein. This sample has more than 700,000 distinct CDR3 sequences, with approximately 22% found just once. Here the sequenced sample was PBMCs from blood, taken approximately 5 days after vaccination. These receptors came from a man in his fifties who received an inactivated influenza vaccine. Each CDR3 is given with its conserved first and last residue. A D gene is named only where the DNA matches it firmly. The size entry is marked missing in some rows and otherwise reads once, few, many or a size class.

CDR3aa: CASSLVAGVRTGELFF
CDR3nt: TGTGCCAGCAGCTTGGTCGCCGGAGTACGAACCGGGGAGCTGTTTTTT
v_gene: TRBV5-6
d_gene: .
abundance: .
j_gene: TRBJ2-2

CDR3aa: CSARGLDRGGSPLHF
CDR3nt: TGCAGTGCTAGAGGGCTAGACAGGGGGGGTTCACCCCTCCACTTT
v_gene: TRBV20-1
d_gene: TRBD1
abundance: few
j_gene: TRBJ1-6

CDR3aa: CASSTQTVIYEQYF
CDR3nt: TGTGCCAGCAGCACTCAGACAGTGATCTACGAGCAGTACTTC
v_gene: TRBV11-2
d_gene: .
abundance: .
j_gene: TRBJ2-7

CDR3aa: CATSRLAGDTDTQYF
CDR3nt: TGTGCCACCAGCCGACTCGCCGGAGACACAGATACGCAGTATTTT
v_gene: TRBV15
d_gene: .
abundance: few
j_gene: TRBJ2-3

CDR3aa: CSASRPVALGSYEQYF
CDR3nt: TGCAGTGCTAGCCGGCCCGTGGCGCTAGGATCCTACGAGCAGTACTTC
v_gene: TRBV20-1
d_gene: .
abundance: few
j_gene: TRBJ2-7

CDR3aa: CASRVPTLRGQGIYEQYF
CDR3nt: TGTGCCAGCAGAGTACCAACTTTGCGGGGACAGGGGATCTACGAGCAGTACTTC
v_gene: TRBV28
d_gene: TRBD1
abundance: .
j_gene: TRBJ2-7

CDR3aa: CASSYGSLERGYEQYF
CDR3nt: TGTGCCAGCAGTTACGGGTCACTAGAACGGGGCTACGAGCAGTACTTC
v_gene: TRBV6-2/TRBV6-3
d_gene: .
abundance: .
j_gene: TRBJ2-7

CDR3aa: CATSDSRTGYKNIQYF
CDR3nt: TGTGCCACCAGTGATTCCCGGACAGGATATAAAAACATTCAGTACTTC
v_gene: TRBV24-1
d_gene: TRBD1
abundance: few
j_gene: TRBJ2-4

CDR3aa: CASSLMNEQFF
CDR3nt: TGTGCCAGCAGTTTAATGAATGAGCAGTTCTTC
v_gene: TRBV12-3/TRBV12-4
d_gene: .
abundance: many
j_gene: TRBJ2-1

CDR3aa: CASSSRGSSYNSPLHF
CDR3nt: TGTGCCAGCAGCTCCAGGGGCAGCTCCTATAATTCACCCCTCCACTTT
v_gene: TRBV7-2
d_gene: .
abundance: .
j_gene: TRBJ1-6

CDR3aa: CASKFETSRAVEQFF
CDR3nt: TGTGCCAGCAAGTTTGAGACTTCAAGGGCAGTGGAGCAGTTCTTC
v_gene: TRBV7-2
d_gene: .
abundance: few
j_gene: TRBJ2-1

CDR3aa: CSASAGGENEQFF
CDR3nt: TGCAGTGCTAGCGCAGGGGGCGAAAATGAGCAGTTCTTC
v_gene: TRBV20-1
d_gene: TRBD1
abundance: few
j_gene: TRBJ2-1

CDR3aa: CASSQVTRNSEQYF
CDR3nt: TGTGCCAGCAGCCAAGTAACCCGAAATTCCGAGCAGTACTTC
v_gene: TRBV3-1
d_gene: .
abundance: .
j_gene: TRBJ2-7

CDR3aa: CASSLVERVPQFF
CDR3nt: TGTGCCAGCAGCTTAGTGGAAAGGGTTCCTCAGTTCTTC
v_gene: TRBV7-2
d_gene: .
abundance: .
j_gene: TRBJ2-1

CDR3aa: CVSILAGGVNEKLFF
CDR3nt: TGTGTCAGCATCTTGGCAGGGGGAGTTAATGAAAAACTGTTTTTT
v_gene: TRBV7-2
d_gene: TRBD1
abundance: once
j_gene: TRBJ1-4

CDR3aa: CASSPRDSEADTQYF
CDR3nt: TGTGCCAGCAGCCCCCGGGACTCCGAGGCAGATACGCAGTATTTT
v_gene: TRBV7-9
d_gene: .
abundance: .
j_gene: TRBJ2-3

CDR3aa: CASSPMAGGRHEQFF
CDR3nt: TGCGCCAGCAGCCCGATGGCGGGAGGGCGGCATGAGCAGTTCTTC
v_gene: TRBV5-1
d_gene: TRBD2
abundance: few
j_gene: TRBJ2-1

CDR3aa: CASSSWDRGTEAFF
CDR3nt: TGCGCCAGCAGCTCATGGGACAGAGGGACTGAAGCTTTCTTT
v_gene: TRBV5-1
d_gene: TRBD1
abundance: .
j_gene: TRBJ1-1

CDR3aa: CASSFVVRKDEQYF
CDR3nt: TGTGCCAGCAGTTTCGTGGTCCGAAAGGACGAGCAGTACTTC
v_gene: TRBV12-3/TRBV12-4
d_gene: .
abundance: .
j_gene: TRBJ2-7

CDR3aa: CASTPGAVGNTIYF
CDR3nt: TGTGCCAGCACCCCAGGGGCAGTTGGAAACACCATATATTTT
v_gene: TRBV6-1
d_gene: .
abundance: .
j_gene: TRBJ1-3

CDR3aa: CATGTYTDTQYF
CDR3nt: TGTGCCACGGGGACTTACACAGATACGCAGTATTTT
v_gene: TRBV24-1
d_gene: .
abundance: few
j_gene: TRBJ2-3

CDR3aa: CASSLVFTGSIDNEQFF
CDR3nt: TGTGCCAGCAGCTTAGTCTTCACAGGCTCTATCGACAATGAGCAGTTCTTC
v_gene: TRBV7-9
d_gene: .
abundance: .
j_gene: TRBJ2-1

CDR3aa: CASSLPSGRNEQFF
CDR3nt: TGTGCCAGCAGCCTTCCTAGCGGGAGAAATGAGCAGTTCTTC
v_gene: TRBV3-1
d_gene: TRBD2
abundance: few
j_gene: TRBJ2-1

CDR3aa: CASRGTVNEQFF
CDR3nt: TGTGCCAGCAGAGGGACCGTCAATGAGCAGTTCTTC
v_gene: TRBV12-3/TRBV12-4
d_gene: .
abundance: few
j_gene: TRBJ2-1

CDR3aa: CSASFETQYF
CDR3nt: TGCAGTGCTAGTTTTGAGACCCAGTACTTC
v_gene: TRBV20-1
d_gene: .
abundance: .
j_gene: TRBJ2-5

CDR3aa: CASMYGAGANVLTF
CDR3nt: TGTGCCAGCATGTATGGGGCTGGGGCCAACGTCCTGACTTTC
v_gene: TRBV7-9
d_gene: .
abundance: .
j_gene: TRBJ2-6

CDR3aa: CASSLGLADSTDTQYF
CDR3nt: TGTGCCAGCAGCTTGGGACTAGCGGACAGCACAGATACGCAGTATTTT
v_gene: TRBV5-6
d_gene: TRBD2
abundance: .
j_gene: TRBJ2-3

CDR3aa: CSAREGTNNEQFF
CDR3nt: TGCAGTGCTAGAGAGGGTACGAACAATGAGCAGTTCTTC
v_gene: TRBV20-1
d_gene: .
abundance: .
j_gene: TRBJ2-1